Each of the 9 T cell receptor beta chains below was sequenced from the same sample in a study of CD8 T cells in Susac syndrome. With random hexamers, 0.5 to 1 ug RNA was reverse transcribed. TCRdb re-derived calls from the immunoSEQ multiplex PCR reads in MiXCR, one entry per CDR3 protein. The sample gives around 80,000 distinct CDR3 sequences, around 94% of which show up once; around 0.25% is in the top ten. Sequencing was carried out using CD8+ T cells from PBMCs. These TCRs come from a human donor in good health.

The chain links TRBV12-3 or TRBV12-4 to TRBJ1-2, with 7 bases lining up with TRBD1. This CDR3 is built from 14 residues. V dropped 2 bases and J dropped 4; count of bases not matched to a gene: 4. CDR3 DNA: TGTGCCAGCAGTTTACTAGGGGGCTTCTATGGCTACACCTTC. Translated, it gives CASSLLGGFYGYTF.

V and J are TRBV29-1 and TRBJ2-7; 10 bases match TRBD2. Germline values: CDR1 SQVTM, CDR2 ANQGSEA. The CDR3 consists of 14 residues. The ends lost 6 bases at V and 0 bases at J; junction bases unmatched: 5. The chain's CDR3 is CSVSGGESSYEQYF. DNA of the CDR3: TGCAGCGTAAGCGGGGGGGAGAGCTCCTACGAGCAGTACTTC.

V gene TRBV5-1 combines with J gene TRBJ2-7; 7 nucleotides line up with TRBD2. With V trimmed by 0 bases and J by 3 bases, 21 bases remained unmatched. The CDR3 consists of 20 residues. Germline-derived CDR1 and CDR2 are SGHRS and YFSETQ. CDR3 bases: TGCGCCAGCAGCTTGGACCCTAGCGCCGAGGGAGGGCTCGGGGTCTACGAGCAGTACGTC. Translation gives CASSLDPSAEGGLGVYEQYV.

This chain connects TRBV11-2 to TRBJ2-6, with D perhaps assigned TRBD1 or TRBD2 (5 bases each). Looked up from germline, CDR1 is SGHAT and CDR2 is FQNNGV. The CDR3 totals 10 residues. Trimming left V 8 bases short and J 15 bases short, with 11 bases between. CDR3 DNA: TGTGCCAGCTCCATAGGGACCCTGACTTTC. This translates into CASSIGTLTF. Full variable domain (outside the CDR3, taken from reference TRBV11-2 and TRBJ2-6): EAGVAQSPRYKIIEKRQSVAFWCNPISGHATLYWYQQILGQGPKLLIQFQNNGVVDDSQLPKDRFSAERLKGVDSTLKIQPAKLEDSAVYLCASSIGTLTFGAGSRLTVL.

The rearrangement links TRBV29-1 to TRBJ1-2; D uncertain. V was trimmed by 6 bases and J by 6 bases, leaving 8 bases between them. The CDR3 length is 10 residues. CDR1 is SQVTM, CDR2 ANQGSEA, per germline. CDR3 amino acids: CSVHSDGYTF. The CDR3 DNA reads as TGCAGCGTGCACAGCGATGGCTACACCTTC. The whole variable domain, filled in from reference TRBV29-1 and TRBJ1-2, reads SAVISQKPSRDICQRGTSLTIQCQVDSQVTMMFWYRQQPGQSLTLIATANQGSEATYESGFVIDKFPISRPNLTFSTLTVSNMSPEDSSIYLCSVHSDGYTFGSGTRLTVV.

This clonotype came up once. Here the CDR3 reads CASSEIANYGYTF. For the CDR3, the DNA is TGTGCCAGCAGTGAAATTGCTAACTATGGCTACACCTTC. V gene TRBV2 combines with J gene TRBJ1-2; no definite D call. Germline CDR1 SNHLY, CDR2 FYNNEI. This CDR3 contains 13 residues. V was pared by 2 bases and J by 0 bases, with 4 bases between.

As to this clonotype: Mismatch with germline at one junction end may stem from a read error. The rearrangement links TRBV30 to TRBJ1-2, with a possible D match to TRBD1 (6 bases). Per the germline V gene, CDR1 is GTSNPN and CDR2 is SVGIG (reference sequence). There are 13 residues in the CDR3. CDR3 amino acids: CARRNQGLSGYTF. CDR3 DNA sequence: TGTGCCCGGAGGAATCAGGGGCTGAGTGGCTACACCTTC.

The CDR3 spells CSVGSSPKNIQYF. In DNA form, the CDR3 reads TGCAGCGTTGGTTCTTCACCCAAAAACATTCAGTACTTC. The chain employs TRBV29-1 and TRBJ2-4; D is ambiguous. The length of the CDR3 is 13 residues. V lost 4 bases to trimming and J lost 2 bases, with 9 bases between them. Germline lookup yields CDR1 SQVTM and CDR2 ANQGSEA.

J is TRBJ2-1 and V is TRBV4-1, with a weak D call TRBD2 (5 bases). Trimming removed 1 base from V and 6 bases from J, with 13 bases in between. The germline V gene encodes CDR1 MGHRA and CDR2 YSYEKL. CDR3 size: 15 residues. CDR3 sequence reads: CASSQGTHDGNEQFF. In nucleotides, the CDR3 is TGCGCCAGCAGCCAAGGGACTCACGACGGCAATGAGCAGTTCTTC.